This TCR beta chain was captured in a study of blood T cell repertoires in COVID-19. Turning to the study itself: Spain, Italy and the United States supplied samples that represented acute and convalescent COVID-19.

The assay was immunoSEQ multiplex PCR, and TCRdb's table has in-frame clones only and misses some. The table lists about 380,000 clones, roughly 86% of them singletons. V lost 5 bases, J lost 6 bases, and 14 bases lay in between. This CDR3 region has 14 residues. Per germline, CDR1 LNHDA and CDR2 SQIVND (reference sequence). This TCR came from a human donor with acute or convalescent COVID-19. The donor label of this sample is uncertain. Sample: peripheral blood. This chain connects TRBV19 to TRBJ2-1, with a weak D call TRBD1 (6 bases). Here the CDR3 DNA reads TGTGCCAGTAGTGGGACACCAAGGACCAATGAGCAGTTCTTC. Translated: CASSGTPRTNEQFF.